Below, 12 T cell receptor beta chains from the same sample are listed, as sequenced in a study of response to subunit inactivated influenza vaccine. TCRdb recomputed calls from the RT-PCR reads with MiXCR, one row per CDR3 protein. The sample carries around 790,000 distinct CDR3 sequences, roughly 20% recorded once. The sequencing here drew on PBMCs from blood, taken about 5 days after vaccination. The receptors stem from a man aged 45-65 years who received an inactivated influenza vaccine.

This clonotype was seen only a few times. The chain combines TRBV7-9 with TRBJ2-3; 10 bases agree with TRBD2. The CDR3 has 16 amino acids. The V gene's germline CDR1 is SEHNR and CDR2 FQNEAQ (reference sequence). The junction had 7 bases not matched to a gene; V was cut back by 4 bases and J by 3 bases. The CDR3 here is CASSSGLALSTDTQYF. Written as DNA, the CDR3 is TGTGCCAGCAGCTCGGGACTAGCGCTATCGACAGATACGCAGTATTTT. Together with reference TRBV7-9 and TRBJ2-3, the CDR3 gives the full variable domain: DTGVSQNPRHKITKRGQNVTFRCDPISEHNRLYWYRQTLGQGPEFLTYFQNEAQLEKSRLLSDRFSAERPKGSFSTLEIQRTEQGDSAMYLCASSSGLALSTDTQYFGPGTRLTVL.

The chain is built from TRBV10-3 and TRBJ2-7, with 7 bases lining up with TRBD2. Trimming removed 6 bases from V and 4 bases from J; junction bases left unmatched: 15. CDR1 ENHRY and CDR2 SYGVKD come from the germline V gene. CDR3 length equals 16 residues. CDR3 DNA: TGTGCCATCAGCGAGAGCTGGGTGACTAGCAGATACGAGCAGTACTTC. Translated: CAISESWVTSRYEQYF.

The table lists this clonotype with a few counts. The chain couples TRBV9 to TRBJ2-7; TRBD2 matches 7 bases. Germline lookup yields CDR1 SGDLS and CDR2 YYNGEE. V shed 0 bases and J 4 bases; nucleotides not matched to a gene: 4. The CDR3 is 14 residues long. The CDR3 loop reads CASSVGGEGYEQYF. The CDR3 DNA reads TGTGCCAGCAGCGTAGGCGGGGAGGGTTACGAGCAGTACTTC. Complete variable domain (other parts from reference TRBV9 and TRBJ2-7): DSGVTQTPKHLITATGQRVTLRCSPRSGDLSVYWYQQSLDQGLQFLIQYYNGEERAKGNILERFSAQQFPDLHSELNLSSLELGDSALYFCASSVGGEGYEQYFGPGTRLTVT.

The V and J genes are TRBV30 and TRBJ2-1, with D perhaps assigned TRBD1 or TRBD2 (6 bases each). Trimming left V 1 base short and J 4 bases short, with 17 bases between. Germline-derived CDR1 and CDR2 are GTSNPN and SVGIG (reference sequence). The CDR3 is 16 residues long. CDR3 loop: CAWSERGRGLYNEQFF. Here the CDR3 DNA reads TGTGCCTGGAGTGAAAGAGGCAGGGGACTTTACAATGAGCAGTTCTTC.

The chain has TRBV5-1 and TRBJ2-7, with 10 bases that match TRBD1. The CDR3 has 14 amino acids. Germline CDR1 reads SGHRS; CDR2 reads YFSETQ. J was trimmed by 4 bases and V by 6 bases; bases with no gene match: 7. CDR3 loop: CASKKGTGEYEQYF. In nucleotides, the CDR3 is TGCGCCAGCAAAAAAGGGACAGGGGAGTACGAGCAGTACTTC.

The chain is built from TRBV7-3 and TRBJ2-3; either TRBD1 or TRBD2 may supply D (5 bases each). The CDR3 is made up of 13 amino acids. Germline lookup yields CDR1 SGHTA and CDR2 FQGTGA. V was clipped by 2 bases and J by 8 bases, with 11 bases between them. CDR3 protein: CASSLGGVGTQYF. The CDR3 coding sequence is TGTGCCAGCAGCTTAGGGGGAGTTGGTACGCAGTATTTT. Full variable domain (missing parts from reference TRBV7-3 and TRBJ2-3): GAGVSQTPSNKVTEKGKYVELRCDPISGHTALYWYRQSLGQGPEFLIYFQGTGAADDSGLPNDRFFAVRPEGSVSTLKIQRTERGDSAVYLCASSLGGVGTQYFGPGTRLTVL.

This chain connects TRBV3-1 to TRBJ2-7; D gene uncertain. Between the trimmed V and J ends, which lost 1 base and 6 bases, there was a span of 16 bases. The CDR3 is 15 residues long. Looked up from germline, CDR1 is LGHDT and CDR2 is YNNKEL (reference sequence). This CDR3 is CASSQVSGYFAEQYF. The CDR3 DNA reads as TGTGCCAGCAGCCAAGTTTCCGGGTATTTTGCCGAGCAGTACTTC.

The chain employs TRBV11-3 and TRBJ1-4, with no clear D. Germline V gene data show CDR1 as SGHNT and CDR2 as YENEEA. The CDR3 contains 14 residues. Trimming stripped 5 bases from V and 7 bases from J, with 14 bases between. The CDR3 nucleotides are TGTGCCAGCAGCCCACAGATAAGGAGTGAAAAACTGTTTTTT. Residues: CASSPQIRSEKLFF.

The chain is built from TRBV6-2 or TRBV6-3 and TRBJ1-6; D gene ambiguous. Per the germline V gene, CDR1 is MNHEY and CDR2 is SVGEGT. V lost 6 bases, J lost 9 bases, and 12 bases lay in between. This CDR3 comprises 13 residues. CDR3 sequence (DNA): TGTGCCAGCAGGGTCCGGGCTGGTTCACCCCTCCACTTT. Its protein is CASRVRAGSPLHF.

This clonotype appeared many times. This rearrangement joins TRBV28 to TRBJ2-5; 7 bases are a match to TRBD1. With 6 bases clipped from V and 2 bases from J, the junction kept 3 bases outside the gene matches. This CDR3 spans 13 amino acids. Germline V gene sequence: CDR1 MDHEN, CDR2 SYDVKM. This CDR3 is CASSTGQQETQYF. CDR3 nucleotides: TGTGCCAGCAGCACGGGACAGCAAGAGACCCAGTACTTC.

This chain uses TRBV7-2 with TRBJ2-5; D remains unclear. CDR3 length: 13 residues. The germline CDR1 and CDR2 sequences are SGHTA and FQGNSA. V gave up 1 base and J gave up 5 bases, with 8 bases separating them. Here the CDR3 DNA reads TGTGCCAGCAGCTTAGTGATAGAGGAGACCCAGTACTTC. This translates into CASSLVIEETQYF.

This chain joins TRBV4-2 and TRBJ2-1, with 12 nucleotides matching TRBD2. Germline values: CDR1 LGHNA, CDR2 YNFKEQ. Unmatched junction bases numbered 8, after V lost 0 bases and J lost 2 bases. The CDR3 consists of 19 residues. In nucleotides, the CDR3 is TGTGCCAGCAGCCAAGATCGAGGACTAGCGGGACCAACCTACAATGAGCAGTTCTTC. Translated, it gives CASSQDRGLAGPTYNEQFF.